What follows are 20 T cell receptor beta chains derived from one specimen sequenced in a study of metastatic and nonmetastatic thyroid tumors. Thyroid surgery was preceded by no treatment in any patient. TCRdb reanalyzed the PCR reads via MiXCR. This sample yields some 93,000 clones, of which 12% are seen a single time; about 10% belongs to the top ten. The material sequenced was blood. These receptors were taken from a female donor with papillary thyroid cancer or a benign thyroid nodule (not recorded which). Some clones in this sample may be carry-over from other donors' samples.

This clone has ten or more counts. The chain has TRBV28 and TRBJ2-3; no clear D. Germline values: CDR1 MDHEN, CDR2 SYDVKM. The V end lost 8 bases, the J end lost 2 bases, and 11 bases lay between the germline ends. There are 13 residues in the CDR3. The CDR3 nucleotides are TGTGCCAGCTTGGGTAGTGTCACAGATACGCAGTATTTT. Its translation: CASLGSVTDTQYF.

At least ten counts were recorded for this clone. The V and J genes are TRBV5-1 and TRBJ2-5; 8 bases are shared with TRBD2. V lost 1 base and J lost 5; bases outside the gene matches: 4. The length of the CDR3 is 14 residues. Germline V gene data show CDR1 as SGHRS and CDR2 as YFSETQ. CDR3 nucleotides: TGCGCCAGCAGCTTGACTAGCGGAGGGGAGACCCAGTACTTC. Its protein product is CASSLTSGGETQYF.

This clone has at least ten counts. The chain joins TRBV4-1 to TRBJ1-1; 7 nucleotides align to TRBD1. V lost 9 bases to trimming and J lost 0 bases; unmatched junction nucleotides: 7. CDR3 length: 14 amino acids. CDR1 and CDR2 from the germline V gene are MGHRA and YSYEKL. The CDR3 sequence is CASGRGTVNTEAFF. The CDR3 bases are TGCGCCAGTGGGAGGGGGACAGTGAACACTGAAGCTTTCTTT.

The table lists this clone with many counts. The chain employs TRBV28 and TRBJ1-3, with 7 bases lining up with TRBD1. The trim removed 4 bases at V and 4 bases at J, leaving 7 bases unmatched. The CDR3 totals 15 residues. Germline CDR1 MDHEN, CDR2 SYDVKM. The CDR3 bases are TGTGCCAGCAGTTCACAGGGGACCCGAGGAAACACCATATATTTT. Its translation is CASSSQGTRGNTIYF.

This clone was seen ten or more times. V gene TRBV4-3 combines with J gene TRBJ2-3, with D hard to call. The V and J ends lost 0 bases and 0 bases respectively, with 10 bases between them. CDR1 and CDR2 (germline): LGHNA, YSLEER. This CDR3 has 16 residues. The DNA for the CDR3 is TGCGCCAGCAGCCAAGATGGAGCAGGCAGCACAGATACGCAGTATTTT. Translated: CASSQDGAGSTDTQYF.

This clone was detected many times. This chain links TRBV7-2 with TRBJ1-1, with a weak D call TRBD1 (6 bases). V was shortened by 5 bases and J by 6 bases, with 19 bases between the two germline ends. The CDR3 is 15 residues long. Germline CDR1 reads SGHTA; CDR2 reads FQGNSA. The CDR3 sequence is CASSLRGGLGSEAFF. CDR3 coding DNA: TGTGCCAGCAGCCTTAGGGGGGGTTTAGGCTCTGAAGCTTTCTTT.

This clone was seen many times. CDR3 amino acids: CSITGGSNQPQHF. DNA for the CDR3: TGCAGTATTACAGGGGGGAGCAATCAGCCCCAGCATTTT. V and J are TRBV20-1 and TRBJ1-5; 8 nucleotides agree with TRBD1. The CDR3 loop spans 13 amino acids. V lost 8 bases to trimming and J lost 1 base; unmatched junction nucleotides: 4. Germline CDR1 DFQATT, CDR2 SNEGSKA (reference sequence).

Remarks on this clone: A much larger clone differs from this one at a single base, so this may be a read error. This chain joins TRBV20-1 and TRBJ2-3, with TRBD2 as a possible D gene (5 bases). The CDR3 consists of 13 residues. Trimming pared 7 bases from V and 1 base from J, leaving 12 bases between. The V gene's germline CDR1 is DFQATT and CDR2 SNEGSKA (reference sequence). This CDR3 is CSDRIGGTDTQYF. CDR3 coding DNA: TGCAGTGACCGTATCGGGGGCACAGATACGCAGTATTTT.

This clone was seen many times. J is TRBJ2-2 and V is TRBV9; D is uncertain. Germline V lookup: CDR1 SGDLS, CDR2 YYNGEE. The V gene lost 2 bases and the J gene lost 0 bases, with 11 bases spanning the gap. The CDR3 runs 16 residues. This CDR3 is CASSVGSSANTGELFF. The CDR3 DNA reads TGTGCCAGCAGCGTGGGGTCCAGCGCGAACACCGGGGAGCTGTTTTTT.

This clone has ten or more counts. The V and J genes are TRBV6-1 and TRBJ2-1, with a possible D match to TRBD2 (5 bases). The CDR3 runs 13 residues. V was trimmed by 8 bases and J by 8 bases, leaving 16 bases between them. Per germline, CDR1 MNHNS and CDR2 SASEGT. This chain's CDR3 is CASSTDSGDEQFF. CDR3 DNA: TGTGCCAGCTCTACGGACTCCGGTGATGAGCAGTTCTTC.

Concerning this clone: A read error may explain this, as a much larger clone is one base away. The sample contains more than one DNA sequence encoding this CDR3. This chain connects TRBV20-1 to TRBJ2-5, with TRBD1 as a possible D gene (5 bases). Germline CDR1 is DFQATT and CDR2 is SNEGSKA (reference sequence). Trimming removed 4 bases at V and 5 bases at J, with 23 bases between. This CDR3 has 16 residues. The CDR3 DNA follows: TGCAGTGCTATCCCCCCTGGCGGCAGGGCCAGGGAGACCCAGTACTTC. Translated: CSAIPPGGRARETQYF.

The table lists this clone with many counts. The CDR3 region has the DNA TGCAGTGCTCTACAGGGGGCAGAAGATACGCAGTATTTT. It specifies CSALQGAEDTQYF. This chain connects TRBV20-1 to TRBJ2-3; TRBD1 agrees at 9 bases. Germline V CDR1 and CDR2: DFQATT, SNEGSKA (reference sequence). The junction had 5 bases not matched to a gene; V was cut back by 5 bases and J by 5 bases. This CDR3 is built from 13 residues.

This clone was seen ten or more times. Compared with germline, one end of the junction differs, possibly owing to a read error. The V call is TRBV7-7, the J call TRBJ2-7, with D perhaps TRBD2 (5 bases). The CDR3 length is 13 residues. Germline assignment: CDR1 SSHAT and CDR2 FNYEAQ (reference sequence). DNA for the CDR3: TGTGCTAGCAGCTTAGCGCAGACCTACGAGCAGTACTTC. Its translation is CASSLAQTYEQYF. Together with reference TRBV7-7 and TRBJ2-7, the CDR3 gives the full variable domain: GAGVSQSPRYKVTKRGQDVTLRCDPISSHATLYWYQQALGQGPEFLTYFNYEAQPDKSGLPSDRFSAERPEGSISTLTIQRTEQRDSAMYRCASSLAQTYEQYFGPGTRLTVT.

The chain links TRBV6-2 or TRBV6-3 to TRBJ2-2; perhaps TRBD2 as D (5 bases). The CDR3 length is 17 residues. Germline V lookup: CDR1 MNHEY, CDR2 SVGEGT. V lost 8 bases and J lost 1, with 20 bases in between. CDR3 amino acids: CASVYSEINLNTGELFF. The DNA for the CDR3 is TGTGCCAGCGTTTATAGCGAGATTAACCTGAACACCGGGGAGCTGTTTTTT.

In this sample, this clone turned up a few times. The J gene is TRBJ2-7, the V gene TRBV6-1; TRBD2 is a possible D gene (5 bases). Germline V gene lookup returns CDR1 MNHNS and CDR2 SASEGT. The CDR3 is 12 residues long. The germline V and J ends were trimmed by 11 bases and 7 bases, with 18 bases remaining between them. The CDR3 DNA sequence: TGTGCCGCGGGTTATACCTCGGGAGAGCAGTACTTC. Amino acid sequence: CAAGYTSGEQYF.

This clone showed up many times. The genes are TRBV6-2 or TRBV6-3 and TRBJ2-7; 9 bases are a match to TRBD2. The germline V gene encodes CDR1 MNHEY and CDR2 SVGEGT. This CDR3 comprises 14 residues. The trim removed 2 bases at V and 5 bases at J, leaving 4 bases unmatched. CDR3: CASSYNAGGDEQYF. CDR3 sequence (DNA): TGTGCCAGCAGTTACAATGCGGGAGGGGACGAGCAGTACTTC.

About this clone: A read error may be the cause here, since a much bigger clone is one base away. This chain uses TRBV28 with TRBJ2-3; no reliable D call. Germline V lookup: CDR1 MDHEN, CDR2 SYDVKM. The CDR3 is 17 amino acids. Trimming left V 5 bases short and J 0 bases short, with 18 bases between. The DNA of the CDR3 is TGTGCCAGCAGTCCCAACCCCGAGACCCAAAGCACAGATACGCAGTATTTT. It encodes CASSPNPETQSTDTQYF.

Concerning this clone: One end of the junction does not line up with germline, which may come from a read error. The chain links TRBV6-2 or TRBV6-3 to TRBJ1-6; a weak D match, TRBD1 (6 bases). Germline CDR1 is MNHEY and CDR2 is SVGEGT. This CDR3 has 16 residues. The CDR3 bases are TGTGCCAGCATTTACCGGAGGACAGATATTAATTCACCCCTCCACTTT. The encoded protein is CASIYRRTDINSPLHF.

This clone has at least ten counts. The CDR3 DNA follows: TGTGCCAGCAGTTTAGCGGCAGGGTATAGGAATGAGCAGTTCTTC. Protein: CASSLAAGYRNEQFF. The V call is TRBV27, the J call TRBJ2-1; maybe TRBD1 (5 bases). The length of the CDR3 is 15 residues. V was clipped by 2 bases and J by 7 bases, with 15 bases between them. CDR1 MNHEY and CDR2 SMNVEV come from the germline V gene (reference sequence).

This clone was counted ten times or more. The chain couples TRBV27 to TRBJ2-4, with 9 bases lining up with TRBD1. The CDR3 has 16 residues. With 2 bases clipped from V and 2 bases from J, the junction kept 4 bases outside the gene matches. The germline V gene encodes CDR1 MNHEY and CDR2 SMNVEV (reference sequence). CDR3 sequence: CASSLTGGPTKNIQYF. CDR3 DNA: TGTGCCAGCAGTTTAACAGGGGGCCCTACCAAAAACATTCAGTACTTC.